A single sample gave rise to the 5 T cell receptor beta chains below, sequenced in a study of Ad26.COV2.S vaccination and SARS-CoV-2 variants. Clones were sequenced by immunoSEQ multiplex PCR, and TCRdb holds only the in-frame ones, with some missing. This sample has roughly 380,000 clones; 90% to 95% occur once, and the top ten carry roughly 3.9%. Material: peripheral blood, obtained after recovery from COVID-19. Source of these receptors: a human donor who had recovered from COVID-19.

This clone appeared once. The V gene is TRBV7-2, the J gene TRBJ1-1, with unresolved D. Trimming stripped 5 bases from V and 1 base from J, with 5 bases between. The CDR3 runs to 12 residues. CDR1 and CDR2 (germline): SGHTA, FQGNSA. The CDR3 nucleotides read TGTGCCAGCAGCGTTTCGAACACTGAAGCTTTCTTT. Encoded protein: CASSVSNTEAFF.

V and J are TRBV5-1 and TRBJ2-7; no firm D call. The length of the CDR3 is 13 residues. V lost 1 base and J lost 0, with 5 bases in between. Germline assignment: CDR1 SGHRS and CDR2 YFSETQ. DNA for the CDR3: TGCGCCAGCAGCTTGAAGGGCTCCTACGAGCAGTACTTC. Translation gives CASSLKGSYEQYF.

The chain links TRBV7-9 to TRBJ1-6; D is perhaps TRBD1 (6 bases). The V end lost 5 bases, the J end lost 9 bases, and 11 bases lay between the germline ends. The CDR3 is made up of 13 amino acids. Germline CDR1 reads SEHNR; CDR2 reads FQNEAQ (reference sequence). CDR3 sequence: CASSPPGVSPLHF. In DNA form, the CDR3 reads TGTGCCAGCAGCCCTCCAGGGGTTTCACCCCTCCACTTT.

The CDR3 loop is CASSSDRNTGELFF. In DNA form, the CDR3 reads TGTGCCAGCAGCTCGGACAGGAACACCGGGGAGCTGTTTTTT. The chain recombines TRBV11-2 with TRBJ2-2; D is possibly TRBD1 (6 bases). Germline V gives CDR1 SGHAT, CDR2 FQNNGV. V was cut by 4 bases and J by 1 base, with 7 bases left in between. The CDR3 runs to 14 residues.

This clone showed up just once. One junction end does not reproduce the germline sequence, and a read error may be involved. The chain uses TRBV3-1 (or the pseudogene TRBV3-2) and TRBJ2-7, with a weak D call TRBD2 (7 bases). The CDR3 length is 13 residues. Germline values: CDR1 LGHDT, CDR2 YNNKEL (reference sequence). DNA of the CDR3: TGTGCCAGCAGCCCCAAAGGTGGCGGGGGCCTCCTCTTC. It encodes CASSPKGGGGLLF.